This section outlines one T cell receptor beta chain sequence together with its context. The antigen remains unidentified. This sample was taken from a study of T cells in Graves' hyperthyroidism and ophthalmopathy. Notes on the study in general: Most clonotypes that expanded in the thyroid above 0.001 also showed up in blood.

Germline CDR1 reads SGHAT; CDR2 reads FQNNGV. The V end lost 10 bases, the J end lost 3 bases, and 19 bases lay between the germline ends. The CDR3 is 14 residues long. Patients were excluded because of uncontrolled infection, other autoimmune disease, pregnancy or lactation. Diagnoses were established using clinical symptoms, serum thyroxine and TRAb, thyroid ultrasound and orbital computed tomography. Extraction of PBMCs used roughly 9.3 ml of fresh peripheral blood. TCR beta CDR3 sequences were amplified from RNA transcripts. Initially, a first-round RT-PCR of the TCR CDR3 employed the HTBI primer set. TCRdb reprocessed the multiplex PCR reads with MiXCR, giving one entry per CDR3 protein. The data hold 550,000 to 700,000 distinct CDR3 sequences, with roughly 15% observed a single time.

This chain uses TRBV11-2 with TRBJ2-7; no clear D gene. The sequenced sample was blood. The receptor was isolated from a woman aged 40 to 49 with Graves' ophthalmopathy. CDR3 nucleotides: TGTGCCACTTCGTACCCGGAGAGAGGCTACGAGCAGTACTTC. The encoded protein is CATSYPERGYEQYF.